This entry is about one T cell receptor (beta chain). This clonotype was seen a few times. Its antigen target is currently unknown. No qualities accompany the bases; no much larger clone lies one base away. To demonstrate the VDJtools post-analysis software, the study profiled TCR beta repertoires from the peripheral blood of about a dozen young patients with multiple sclerosis. Multiple sclerosis patients were children and adolescents aged about 6 to 16 years. The sample belongs to a study of post-analysis software for immune sequencing data (dated by TCRdb to between 2014 and 2016). Some background on the complete study: Recorded disease courses included relapsing-remitting, secondary progressive and progressive-relapsing multiple sclerosis, with some patients lacking subtype annotation. Patient repertoires were compared against over ten previously published healthy control repertoires from donors aged about 6 to 27 years. A subset of samples was prepared in parallel using single-end sample barcoding, then pooled and co-amplified after Illumina adapter ligation. Findings and caveats that apply to the study as a whole: Patients showed significantly higher frequencies than controls for a few TRBV segments, among them TRBV5-6, TRBV5-1 and TRBV20-1. When samples were clustered directly using the F measure, samples prepared in the same batch co-clustered strongly, which prompted a batch-effect correction. The multiple sclerosis patient group was slightly younger than the control group. Significantly lower normalized Chao1 diversity was found in multiple sclerosis patients than in controls, suggesting substantial peripheral T-cell clonal expansion.

Libraries were prepared through PCR. Sequenced using an Illumina HiSeq 2500. Unique molecular identifiers were incorporated into TCR beta cDNA libraries to reduce PCR and sequencing biases. Some 500,000 cDNA molecules were obtained for every 1 to 10 million input T cells, so each molecule roughly corresponded to one T cell. Patient libraries were prepared and sequenced with the same protocol used for the earlier healthy control dataset. Within a given batch, samples were prepared together, multiplexed and sequenced on the same HiSeq lane. Regarding the original processing steps: Raw barcoded reads were processed with MIGEC, discarding single-read molecular identifier groups before consensus assembly and CDR3 extraction. Clonotype tables were post-analysed with VDJtools, and diversity was normalized by down-sampling all datasets to the smallest sample size. Repertoire overlap clustering matched CDR3 amino acid but not nucleotide sequences to correct batch-related cross-sample contamination. The public reads were reanalyzed by TCRdb: fastp trimming at Q25, MiXCR alignment, in-frame beta chains only. Each record represents a unique CDR3 protein, reported with the most common genes and DNA among its rows. V and J calls and clone size were set by TCRdb, not the authors. Across this sample there are roughly 430,000 distinct CDR3 sequences, with approximately 37% seen only once. The top ten clonotypes cover under 9% of the sample.

Cut back by 2 bases and 7 bases, the V and J ends lie 15 bases apart. Including cysteine and phenylalanine, the CDR3 has 14 amino acids. Just CDR3 DNA is preserved here, 42 bases in frame from base 1. The TCR was taken from a girl aged 2 to 9 with multiple sclerosis. Rearrangement joined TRBV12-3 or TRBV12-4 to TRBJ2-7, with the identity of the D gene unclear. Sequences were obtained from blood. The nucleotide sequence is given as TGTGCCAGCAGTTTAACCGAACGACGCAATGAGCAGTACTTC. It translates to CASSLTERRNEQYF.